This T cell receptor (beta chain) was found in a study of Graves' ophthalmopathy and Graves' hyperthyroidism. Study at large: Investigators collected peripheral blood at initial diagnosis, before any treatment was given.

CDR3 regions of TCR beta were amplified from RNA transcripts. In the first round, RT-PCR was carried out with HTBI primers, and a multiplex PCR formed the second round. A single record per CDR3 protein comes from TCRdb applying MiXCR to the multiplex PCR reads. Of a few hundred thousand distinct CDR3 sequences detected, 20% to 25% appear once; the ten largest clones hold roughly 40%. Worth noting for this clonotype: The target antigen is unknown.

Diagnosis relied on clinical symptoms, serum thyroxine, TRAb, thyroid ultrasound and orbital computed tomography. Points from the study as a whole: A 13-signature model separated ophthalmopathy from stable hyperthyroidism, 85% to 90% sensitivity, 75% to 84% specificity.

The receptor was derived from a woman aged 45-59 years with Graves' ophthalmopathy. The sequenced sample was peripheral blood.

CDR3 coding DNA: TGTGCCAGCAGTGATGCACGATTTGGACAGAAAACCTACGAGCAGTACTTC. This codes for CASSDARFGQKTYEQYF. The chain carries TRBV6-1 and TRBJ2-7, with a tentative D call TRBD1 (6 bases). The CDR3 is 17 residues long. V was pared by 3 bases and J by 2 bases, with 20 bases between. From germline, CDR1 is MNHNS and CDR2 SASEGT.